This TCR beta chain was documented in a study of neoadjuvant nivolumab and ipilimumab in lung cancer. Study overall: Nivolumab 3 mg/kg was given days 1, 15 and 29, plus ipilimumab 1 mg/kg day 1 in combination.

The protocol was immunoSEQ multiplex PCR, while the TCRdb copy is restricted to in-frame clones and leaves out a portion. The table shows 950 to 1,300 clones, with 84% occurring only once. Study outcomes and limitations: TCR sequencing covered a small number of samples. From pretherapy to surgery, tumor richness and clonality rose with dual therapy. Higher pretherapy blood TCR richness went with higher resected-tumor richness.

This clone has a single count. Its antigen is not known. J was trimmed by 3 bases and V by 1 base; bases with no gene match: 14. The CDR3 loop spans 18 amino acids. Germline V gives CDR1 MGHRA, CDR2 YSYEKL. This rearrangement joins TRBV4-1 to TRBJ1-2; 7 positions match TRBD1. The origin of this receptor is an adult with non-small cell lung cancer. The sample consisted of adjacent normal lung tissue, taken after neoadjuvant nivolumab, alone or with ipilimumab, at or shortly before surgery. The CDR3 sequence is CASSQVDRVRALDYGYTF. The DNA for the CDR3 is TGCGCCAGCAGCCAAGTCGACAGGGTACGTGCACTGGACTATGGCTACACCTTC.